The 3 T cell receptor beta chains presented below share a single source sample, sequenced in a study of blood T cell repertoires in COVID-19. TCRdb's table, derived via immunoSEQ multiplex PCR, lists solely in-frame clones and lacks some. The sample shows 150,000 to 200,000 clones, about 80% of them seen only once. The specimen was PBMCs or T cells enriched from blood (not recorded which). The receptors here all came from a man in his 60s who had been exposed to COVID-19.

This sequence joins TRBV20-1 and TRBJ1-5; 7 bases map to TRBD1. Germline CDR1 DFQATT, CDR2 SNEGSKA (reference sequence). The V gene end was trimmed by 3 bases and the J gene end by 0 bases; junction bases not matched to a gene: 5. This CDR3 comprises 15 residues. The CDR3 sequence is CSASPWDSSNQPQHF. CDR3 bases: TGCAGTGCTAGTCCGTGGGACAGTAGCAATCAGCCCCAGCATTTT.

The V and J genes are TRBV6-5 and TRBJ1-1, with D possibly being TRBD1 (5 bases). The CDR3 loop spans 14 amino acids. V shed 6 bases and J shed 0 bases, with 11 bases lying between them. Germline V lookup: CDR1 MNHEY, CDR2 SVGAGI. The DNA of the CDR3 is TGTGCCAGCAGACCCAGGGCGGTGAACACTGAAGCTTTCTTT. This sequence encodes CASRPRAVNTEAFF.

The chain uses TRBV27 and TRBJ2-7; maybe TRBD2 (7 bases). Trimming cost V 2 bases and J 2 bases, with 13 bases left between them. Germline lookup yields CDR1 MNHEY and CDR2 SMNVEV (reference sequence). CDR3 length: 15 residues. DNA for the CDR3: TGTGCCAGCAGTTTAGTAGGGGGGGAGCCCTACGAGCAGTACTTC. It specifies CASSLVGGEPYEQYF.